Here is one T cell receptor (beta chain) with its context. What it recognizes is unknown. The entry originates in a study of T cell responses to AZD1222 COVID-19 vaccine. General study points: Samples come after the peak T cell response, not at day 14.

TCRdb's copy holds only in-frame clones and misses some; the assay was immunoSEQ multiplex PCR. The sample includes over 100,000 clones, roughly nine tenths of them seen just once. CDR1 is MDHEN, CDR2 SYDVKM, per germline. Trimming removed 6 bases at V and 0 bases at J, with 21 bases between. The CDR3 totals 18 residues. This rearrangement joins TRBV28 to TRBJ1-5; the D gene is possibly TRBD1 (5 bases). The material sequenced was peripheral blood, taken on day 0 of AZD1222 vaccination. This TCR was recovered from an adult in good health. CDR3 sequence: CASSPLKGSGYSNQPQHF. The CDR3 DNA sequence: TGTGCCAGCAGCCCCCTTAAGGGATCAGGGTATAGCAATCAGCCCCAGCATTTT.